Listed here is a single T cell receptor beta chain. The clone's antigen remains unknown. The input lacks base qualities; no much larger clone sits a single base away. Taken from the germline V gene, the CDR1 and CDR2 loops are SGHTA and FQGNSA. From its cysteine to its phenylalanine, the CDR3 spans 14 amino acids. Only the CDR3 region is kept as DNA, spanning 42 bases read in frame from base 1. For this chain, trimming is 5 bases at the V end and 6 bases at the J end, and the number of junction bases without a gene match is 6. The library came from 5' RACE. The sample was run on an Illumina HiSeq 2500. A second PCR of about 6 to 11 cycles was performed with a sample-barcoded 5' primer and a J-beta primer mix. Each TCR beta cDNA molecule received a unique molecular identifier from a template-switch 5' adaptor carrying 12 random nucleotides. At least 2.5 million CDR3-containing paired-end reads were obtained from each sample. The Mint cDNA synthesis kit, primed by a TRBC-specific oligonucleotide, was used to synthesize first-strand cDNA from all RNA. Following uracil-DNA glycosylase treatment, a first 18-cycle PCR with universal primers M1SS and BC2_uni_R was performed on all cDNA. Per the source publication's procedure: For normalization, 1 million high-quality reads were randomly selected from each sample, with every read carrying a distinct molecular identifier. Instead of being binned into consensus sequences, reads that shared molecular identifiers were thrown out. MiTCR, set to a Q25 quality threshold and the strictest error-elimination algorithm, was used for CDR3 identification, clonotype clustering and error correction. Lower-bound total TCR beta diversity was estimated with a nonparametric unseen species model using Euler transformation. TCRdb itself trimmed the public reads at Q25 with fastp, ran MiXCR and retained productive beta chains. Rows merge per CDR3 protein into single entries with the most common DNA and genes. The authors' filters were not applied to this entry. Within this sample are about 1.5 million distinct CDR3 sequences, with roughly two fifths of them counted one time only. The leading ten clones occupy around 4% of the sample.

The entry originates in a study of blood T cells in healthy people across ages (dated by TCRdb to the mid-2010s). Concerning the study at large: In model experiments, roughly one uniquely barcoded TCR beta cDNA molecule per two T cells was captured by template switching. To avoid experimental bias, donors of different ages were distributed randomly across sequencing lanes. Four age groups were formed from the donors: young (average approximately 15 years), middle-aged (approximately 41), aged (62) and long-lived (approximately 78). Using deep sequencing normalized with unique cDNA molecular identifiers, the study measured how TCR beta repertoire diversity changes with age. For two donors (one aged 18 to 30 and one aged 80 or older), the study analyzed two additional independent replicas of 1 million unique cDNA reads from the same blood draw. What the research found in general, with its limitations: Compared with the aged group, the long-lived group had more naive CD4+ T cells, fewer expanded clones and increased TCR diversity, a pattern suggesting age selection. As age increased, observed TCR beta diversity per million T cells dropped in a roughly linear way, and a significant reduction was already evident by age around 41. Bulk unsorted PBMC profiling prevented conclusive comparison of naive and antigen-experienced compartments. The CMV infection status of donors was not known, potentially confounding age-related changes in expanded clonotypes. Observed TCR beta diversity correlated strongly with the percentage of naive T cells measured by flow cytometry. Estimates of total diversity from one million sequenced T cells were regarded as lower bounds and underestimates.

The 39 donors, aged about 6 to 95 years, were systemically healthy Caucasian individuals from Russia. Roughly 10 milliliters of peripheral blood were collected from each donor into EDTA-treated Vacutainer tubes. PBMCs were isolated by Ficoll-Paque density-gradient centrifugation, with at least 6.5 million obtained per sample. Trizol reagent was used to extract total RNA from the PBMCs, yielding at least 5.5 micrograms per sample. Naive CD45RAhigh/CD27high T cell percentages were measured by flow cytometry on a PBMC aliquot from every donor. The clonotype comes from a woman between 18 and 29 years old in good health. Sequencing input: blood. The chain employs TRBV7-2 and TRBJ2-3; TRBD2 aligns with 9 central bases. Here is the DNA: TGTGCCAGCAGCCCAGGACTAGCGTACGATACGCAGTATTTT. It translates to CASSPGLAYDTQYF.